This TCR beta chain was identified in a study of CD4 T cells in relation to SARS-CoV-2 and coronaviruses. This table comes from immunoSEQ multiplex PCR, and its TCRdb copy is limited to in-frame clones, with some not included. The sample consists of roughly 68,000 clones, more than 85% of them appearing once. Unexposed donor CD4+ T cells date from about 2011-2019, before the COVID-19 pandemic. Cryopreserved PBMCs were CD4-enriched, then split into naive and memory cells. This CDR3 has 18 amino acids. V lost 1 base to trimming and J lost 3 bases, with 22 bases between them. CDR1 is SGHTA and CDR2 is FQGNSA in the germline V gene.

The chain links TRBV7-2 to TRBJ2-7; D may be TRBD1 (5 bases). What was sequenced was naive CD4+ T cells from PBMCs. Subset denoted: naive CD4+ T cells isolated by negative enrichment. The source of this sequence is a human donor in good health. The CDR3 nucleotides are TGTGCCAGCAGCTTAGGCGGCGCAGGGTCCACAACTCACTACGAGCAGTACTTC. Its translation is CASSLGGAGSTTHYEQYF.